This T cell receptor (beta chain) appears in the sequencing data of a study of blood T cells in healthy people across ages. A word on this clonotype: What it binds is not known.

Investigators took 9.5 to 10 milliliters of peripheral blood from every donor. Trimming cost V 5 bases and J 1 base, with 15 bases left between them. Germline-derived CDR1 and CDR2 are MNHEY and SMNVEV (reference sequence). The CDR3 is 16 amino acids. Study-level results: Long-lived donors had more naive CD4+ cells and higher diversity than aged donors. Age brought a roughly linear fall in TCR beta diversity measured per million T cells. Any conclusive comparison of naive versus antigen-experienced cells was prevented by using unsorted PBMCs.

Next came a second PCR, run for roughly 6 to 11 cycles, which used a sample-barcoded 5' primer along with a J-beta primer mix. TCRdb fed the 5' RACE reads into MiXCR, producing one record per CDR3 protein. The sample has about 1.6 million distinct CDR3 sequences; about 35% are singletons. The receptor was isolated from a woman in her 30s in good health. Sample: blood. The chain links TRBV27 to TRBJ1-5; D remains ambiguous. CDR3 nucleotides: TGTGCCAGCAGTGAAAGAACTCCTCGGAGCAATCAGCCCCAGCATTTT. Translating it yields CASSERTPRSNQPQHF.